This T cell receptor (beta chain) was captured by sequencing in a study of graft-versus-host responses after intestinal transplantation. Turning to the study itself: Uniformly, recipients were administered anti-thymocyte globulin induction with subsequent tacrolimus and steroids for approximately three years.

The table came from immunoSEQ multiplex PCR; TCRdb's copy has only in-frame clones and leaves some out. The sample holds about 14,000 clones, over 60% seen once. The junction had 3 bases not matched to a gene; V was cut back by 2 bases and J by 4 bases. Germline CDR1 and CDR2: SGHTA and FQGTGA. CDR3 length: 14 amino acids. As to this clone: Its antigen is as yet unknown.

Lymphocytes from graft epithelium and lamina propria were isolated. Whole-study results and caveats: GvH clones surfaced in recipient marrow, some emerging earlier in ileum or blood.

The TCR was taken from a human patient who received an intestinal transplant, so some T cells may come from the graft donor. The sequencing here drew on ileum tissue, taken roughly 26 days after intestinal transplant. The chain employs TRBV7-3 and TRBJ2-3, with 7 bases lining up with TRBD2. The CDR3 nucleotides are TGTGCCAGCAGCTTAGGACTAGACGCAGATACGCAGTATTTT. Its protein product is CASSLGLDADTQYF.